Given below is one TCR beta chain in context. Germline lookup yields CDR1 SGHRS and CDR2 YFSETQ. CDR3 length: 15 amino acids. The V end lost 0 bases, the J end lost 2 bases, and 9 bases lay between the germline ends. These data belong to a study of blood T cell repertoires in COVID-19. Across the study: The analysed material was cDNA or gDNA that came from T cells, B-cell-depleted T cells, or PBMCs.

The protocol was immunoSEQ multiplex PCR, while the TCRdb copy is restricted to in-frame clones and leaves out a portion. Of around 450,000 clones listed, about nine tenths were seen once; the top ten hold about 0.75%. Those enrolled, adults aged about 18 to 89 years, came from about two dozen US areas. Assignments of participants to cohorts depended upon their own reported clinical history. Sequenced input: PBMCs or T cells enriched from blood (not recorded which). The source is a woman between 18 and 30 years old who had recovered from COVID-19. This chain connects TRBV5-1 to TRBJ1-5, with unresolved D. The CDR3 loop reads CASSLDGRGNQPQHF. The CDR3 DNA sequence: TGCGCCAGCAGCTTGGATGGCCGGGGCAATCAGCCCCAGCATTTT.